The TCR beta chain under discussion was sequenced for a study of blood T cell repertoires in COVID-19. In the source study's methods: How many nucleated cells were present was estimated from reference gene primer amplification. Here immunoSEQ multiplex PCR was the method, and the copy in TCRdb shows in-frame clones only, minus some. V and J calls and clone size are copied from that table; D and trimming were computed from the DNA. The sample records about 240,000 clones, about 80% being singletons. Those enrolled, adults aged roughly 18 to 100 years, came from 20 to 25 US areas. There are 12 residues in the CDR3. Germline assignment: CDR1 GTSNPN and CDR2 SVGIG (reference sequence). V lost 4 bases, J lost 3 bases, and 9 bases lay in between.

The chain links TRBV30 to TRBJ1-1, with D tentatively TRBD1 (6 bases). This receptor was identified in a woman aged 40 to 55 who had been exposed to COVID-19. The sequenced sample was PBMCs or T cells enriched from blood (not recorded which). As DNA, the CDR3 is TGTGCCTGGATAGACAGGTACACTGAAGCTTTCTTT. This codes for CAWIDRYTEAFF.